Presented here are 28 T cell receptor beta chains from one specimen sequenced in a study of tissue T cells after allogeneic stem cell transplantation. Time point noted: mouse harvest day 14 after allogeneic transplant. Each mouse received 10^7 T-cell-depleted marrow cells plus 10^6 splenic CD5+ T cells by tail vein. Data came from immunoSEQ multiplex PCR; TCRdb stores just in-frame clones and leaves some out. Of about 8,800 clones listed, roughly 34% are singletons. Sample: skin. The receptor source for this set is a female BALB/c mouse given C57BL/6 T cells with graft-versus-host disease after an allogeneic hematopoietic cell transplant.

For this clone: Any gene name here is a mouse gene name. The CDR3 extends 1 residue past the end of the read, so its final part is completed from the germline J gene. The V gene is TRBV23, the J gene TRBJ2-5; whether TRBD1, the table's D call, matches the DNA was not checked. This CDR3 region has 13 residues. CDR1 is KGHTA and CDR2 is FQNQQP in the germline V gene. The CDR3 region is CSSSQQIQDTQYF. The sequenced CDR3 bases are TGCTCCAGCAGTCAACAGATCCAAGACACCCAGTAC.

This clone has only a few counts. The gene symbols are mouse symbols. From the germline J gene comes the end of the CDR3, since the read stops 1 residue before it. The rearrangement links TRBV26 to TRBJ1-6; D is perhaps TRBD1 (5 bases). TRBJ1-6 is marked as an open reading frame, function uncertain. V was clipped by 2 bases and J by 9 bases, with 8 bases between them. The CDR3 has 13 residues. From germline, CDR1 is KGHPV and CDR2 FQNQEV (reference sequence). CDR3 bases read: TGTGCCAGCAGTCTGGGGGGTGGTTCGCCCCTCTAC. It specifies CASSLGGGSPLY. Given in full, the CDR3 is CASSLGGGSPLYF.

This clone has a handful of counts. Gene names and germline refer to mouse. The read comes to an end 1 residue before the CDR3 does, leaving the germline J gene to fill in the end. The genes are TRBV13-2 and TRBJ1-4; 11 positions match TRBD1. Germline CDR1 reads NNHNN; CDR2 reads SYGAGS (reference sequence). This CDR3 is built from 16 residues. V dropped 3 bases and J dropped 4; count of bases not matched to a gene: 5. CDR3 protein: CASGGPGQGDNERLFF. The sequenced part of the CDR3 DNA is TGTGCCAGCGGTGGTCCGGGACAGGGGGACAACGAAAGATTATTT.

This clone has a handful of counts. Gene names and germline refer to mouse. The read halts 1 residue ahead of the CDR3 end, with the missing end drawn from the germline J gene. This chain uses TRBV26 with TRBJ1-4; tentative D call: TRBD1 (5 bases). The CDR3 extends over 13 amino acids. From germline, CDR1 is KGHPV and CDR2 FQNQEV (reference sequence). The V and J ends lost 4 bases and 6 bases respectively, with 9 bases between them. CDR3 protein: CASSRQRDERLFF. The DNA read from the CDR3 is TGTGCCAGCAGTCGACAGAGGGACGAAAGATTATTT.

As to this clone: Mouse germline and gene names are used. The CDR3 is cut off 1 residue early in the read; its end comes from the germline J gene. This chain links TRBV26 with TRBJ2-7; 8 bases line up with TRBD2. The V segment lost 6 bases and the J segment 3 bases; nucleotides outside the gene matches: 4. This CDR3 region has 13 residues. Per the germline V gene, CDR1 is KGHPV and CDR2 is FQNQEV (reference sequence). The CDR3 here is CASSRDWNYEQYF. The sequenced CDR3 bases are TGTGCCAGCAGCCGGGACTGGAACTATGAACAGTAC.

This clone counts as medium-sized. The genes are named according to mouse. From the germline J gene comes the end of the CDR3, since the read stops 1 residue before it. The chain combines TRBV3 with TRBJ1-2, with D possibly TRBD1 on 6 matching bases. This CDR3 has 13 amino acids. The V end was cut by 5 bases, the J end by 3 bases, with 10 bases between. Germline CDR1 reads SNHLY; CDR2 reads FYNGKV (reference sequence). Partial CDR3 DNA: TGTGCCAGCAGCCCCAGGGGTGACTCCGACTACACC. Translated: CASSPRGDSDYT. The whole CDR3 region reads CASSPRGDSDYTF.

Regarding this clone: The germline and genes are mouse ones. Read data end 1 residue before the CDR3 end; the end is taken from the germline J gene. This chain joins TRBV3 and TRBJ2-7; TRBD2 matches 9 bases. Germline V gives CDR1 SNHLY, CDR2 FYNGKV (reference sequence). This CDR3 is 14 amino acids long. V shed 1 base, J shed 4 bases, and the junction held 2 bases outside the gene matches. The DNA read from the CDR3 is TGTGCCAGCAGCTTAGTGGGGGGGCTTTATGAACAGTAC. Amino acid sequence: CASSLVGGLYEQY. The CDR3 as a whole reads CASSLVGGLYEQYF. Full variable domain (outside the CDR3, taken from reference TRBV3 and TRBJ2-7): GPKVLQIPSHQIIDMGQMVTLNCDPVSNHLYFYWYKQILGQQMEFLVNFYNGKVMEKSKLFKDQFSVERPDGSYFTLKIQPTALEDSAVYFCASSLVGGLYEQYFGPGTRLTVL.

This clone is medium-sized. Gene names follow the mouse nomenclature. The sequence runs out 1 residue before the end of the CDR3; the remainder is reconstructed from the germline J gene. The chain has TRBV26 and TRBJ2-1, with TRBD1 as a possible D gene (6 bases). The CDR3 totals 16 residues. V lost 5 bases, J lost 4 bases, and 18 bases lay in between. Germline V gene lookup returns CDR1 KGHPV and CDR2 FQNQEV (reference sequence). CDR3 sequence: CASSGGHYRRYAEQFF. The CDR3 DNA, read in part, is TGTGCCAGCAGTGGGGGACACTATAGGAGGTATGCTGAGCAGTTC.

On this clone itself: The gene symbols are mouse symbols. The read terminates 1 residue before the CDR3 end, so the remaining end is supplied by the germline J gene. This chain uses TRBV23 with TRBJ1-1; the table's D call, TRBD1, has no DNA check behind it. Germline-derived CDR1 and CDR2 are KGHTA and FQNQQP. This CDR3 is built from 14 residues. CDR3 DNA (partial): TGCTCCAGCAGTTCCGGGACAGGGGGCACAGAAGTCTTC. Amino acids: CSSSSGTGGTEVF. The entire CDR3 protein is CSSSSGTGGTEVFF. Drawing the rest from reference TRBV23 and TRBJ1-1, the complete variable domain is DAAVTQKPRYLIKMKGQEAEMKCIPEKGHTAVFWYQQKQSKELKFLIYFQNQQPLDQIDMVKERFSAVCPSSSLCSLGIRTCEAEDSALYLCSSSSGTGGTEVFFGKGTRLTVV.

A note on this clone: Mouse gene names and germline throughout. Sequencing ends 1 residue short of the CDR3 end; the germline J gene provides the rest. V is TRBV26 and J is TRBJ1-3; possibly TRBD1 for D (6 bases). Germline loops: CDR1 KGHPV, CDR2 FQNQEV (reference sequence). Trimming pared 2 bases from V and 0 bases from J, leaving 8 bases between. The CDR3 is made up of 15 amino acids. CDR3 sequence: CASSLTGYSGNTLYF. The sequenced CDR3 bases are TGTGCCAGCAGTCTGACAGGGTATTCTGGAAATACGCTCTAT.

This clone was found a few times. The gene names given are mouse names. The read ends 1 residue shy of where the CDR3 ends; the end is completed using the germline J gene. The chain has TRBV1 and TRBJ1-4; D perhaps matches TRBD1 (6 bases). Germline V gene sequence: CDR1 NSQYPW, CDR2 LRSPGD (reference sequence). V lost 1 base and J 3 bases, leaving 6 bases between the germline ends. The CDR3 consists of 14 residues. CDR3 amino acids: CTCSAGGPNERLFF. The DNA read from the CDR3 is TGCACCTGCAGTGCAGGGGGGCCCAACGAAAGATTATTT.

Regarding this clone: The listed genes are named as in mouse. The read comes to an end 1 residue before the CDR3 does, leaving the germline J gene to fill in the end. This chain joins TRBV31 and TRBJ1-4, with 7 bases aligning to TRBD1. CDR3 length: 14 amino acids. The germline V gene encodes CDR1 GKSSPN and CDR2 SITVG. Trimming removed 3 bases from V and 4 bases from J; junction bases left unmatched: 5. The part of the CDR3 DNA that was read is TGTGCCTGGAGAGGGGACAGATACAACGAAAGATTATTT. Amino acid sequence: CAWRGDRYNERLF. The full CDR3 protein is CAWRGDRYNERLFF.

This clone was counted between two and nine times. Gene names and germline refer to mouse. The CDR3 end falls 1 residue outside the read, so it is completed with the germline J gene. The V gene is TRBV3, the J gene TRBJ2-7; 10 positions match TRBD2. The ends lost 2 bases at V and 7 bases at J; junction bases unmatched: 8. There are 15 residues in the CDR3. Germline CDR1 reads SNHLY; CDR2 reads FYNGKV (reference sequence). The sequenced CDR3 bases are TGTGCCAGCAGCTTATCGGCTGGGGGGGCGGGGGAACAGTAC. It codes for CASSLSAGGAGEQY. In full, the CDR3 reads CASSLSAGGAGEQYF.

As regards this clone: Mouse names are used for the genes. The read terminates 1 residue before the CDR3 end, so the remaining end is supplied by the germline J gene. The V gene is TRBV26, the J gene TRBJ2-5; D might be TRBD2 (7 bases). Per germline, CDR1 KGHPV and CDR2 FQNQEV (reference sequence). The CDR3 is 14 residues long. Deletions cut 0 bases from V and 5 bases from J, with 9 bases between. The CDR3 sequence is CASSLSGGRDTQYF. CDR3 DNA, as far as it was read: TGTGCCAGCAGTCTGTCCGGGGGGCGAGACACCCAGTAC.

This clone showed up just a few times. Gene names denote mouse genes. Read sequence stops 1 residue before the CDR3 end, and the germline J gene provides the missing end. This chain uses TRBV13-2 with TRBJ1-4, with D tentatively TRBD1 (6 bases). V dropped 2 bases and J dropped 5 bases, with 7 bases sitting between them. The CDR3 contains 13 residues. CDR1 is NNHNN, CDR2 SYGAGS, per germline (reference sequence). Incomplete CDR3 DNA: TGTGCCAGCGGTGAACAGGGAAACGAAAGATTATTT. Amino acid sequence: CASGEQGNERLF. The entire CDR3 protein is CASGEQGNERLFF.

As for this clone: Genes here carry mouse names. The read ends 1 residue early relative to the CDR3; the germline J gene fills the gap. The V and J genes are TRBV31 and TRBJ1-6; weak D call: TRBD1 (5 bases). TRBJ1-6 is placed among ORFs of uncertain function. This CDR3 is built from 14 residues. Germline V gene sequence: CDR1 GKSSPN, CDR2 SITVG. V was cut by 0 bases and J by 7 bases, with 10 bases left in between. CDR3 bases read: TGTGCCTGGAGTCTACGGGACCTCAATTCGCCCCTCTAC. It specifies CAWSLRDLNSPLY. Given in full, the CDR3 is CAWSLRDLNSPLYF.

Note on this clone: Here the gene names and germline are mouse. Coverage ceases 1 residue before the CDR3 finishes, and the germline J gene fills in the end. The chain joins TRBV3 to TRBJ1-4; D is ambiguous. The ends were cut back, 6 bases at V and 0 bases at J, with 11 bases in the middle. Per the germline V gene, CDR1 is SNHLY and CDR2 is FYNGKV (reference sequence). CDR3 length: 15 residues. CDR3 in amino acids: CASRQTAFSNERLFF. The DNA read from the CDR3 is TGTGCCAGCAGGCAGACGGCCTTTTCCAACGAAAGATTATTT.

Note on this clone: Genes and germline come from the mouse. The sequence runs out 1 residue before the end of the CDR3; the remainder is reconstructed from the germline J gene. The rearrangement joins TRBV3 to TRBJ1-3; D remains unclear. Germline lookup yields CDR1 SNHLY and CDR2 FYNGKV (reference sequence). With 5 bases removed from V and 4 bases from J, the gap between germline ends came to 6 bases. The CDR3 spans 12 residues. The CDR3 sequence: CASSQEGNTLYF. The CDR3 bases that were read are TGTGCCAGCAGCCAGGAGGGAAATACGCTCTAT.

Judged by abundance, this clone is medium-sized (0.01 to 0.1%). Gene names are mouse gene names. The CDR3 end lies 1 residue beyond the end of the read and is filled in from the germline J gene. This sequence joins TRBV26 and TRBJ1-5; a weak D match, TRBD1 (5 bases). This CDR3 has 13 amino acids. CDR1 and CDR2 (germline): KGHPV, FQNQEV (reference sequence). The V gene lost 2 bases and the J gene lost 4 bases, with 6 bases spanning the gap. CDR3 residues: CASSLGHNQAPLF. Incomplete CDR3 DNA: TGTGCCAGCAGTCTGGGACATAACCAGGCTCCGCTT.

Concerning this clone: Genes and germline come from the mouse. The missing CDR3 end, 1 residue past where the read stops, is filled in from the germline J gene. The chain is built from TRBV26 and TRBJ1-2; 8 nucleotides align to TRBD1. This CDR3 contains 15 residues. Losses at the gene ends were 3 bases for V and 1 base for J; bases not matched to a gene: 4. CDR1 and CDR2 (germline): KGHPV, FQNQEV (reference sequence). The sequenced part of the CDR3 DNA is TGTGCCAGCAGTCTCGAAGGGACAGGAAACTCCGACTACACC. Its translation is CASSLEGTGNSDYT. The whole CDR3 sequence is CASSLEGTGNSDYTF.

In this sample, this clone is medium-sized. The germline and genes are mouse ones. With the read ending 1 residue before the CDR3 end, the germline J gene is used to fill in that end. The chain joins TRBV26 to TRBJ2-5; TRBD2 matches at 10 bases. This CDR3 is 14 amino acids long. Unmatched junction bases numbered 0, after V lost 6 bases and J lost 0 bases. CDR1 and CDR2 (germline): KGHPV, FQNQEV (reference sequence). The CDR3 protein is CASRLGGNQDTQYF. The sequenced part of the CDR3 DNA is TGTGCCAGCAGACTGGGGGGGAACCAAGACACCCAGTAC.

As for this clone: Genes here carry mouse names. The read comes to an end 1 residue before the CDR3 does, leaving the germline J gene to fill in the end. The chain employs TRBV19 and TRBJ2-1; TRBD1 is a possible D gene (6 bases). Germline V lookup: CDR1 FNHDT, CDR2 SITEND (reference sequence). The CDR3 extends over 13 amino acids. V was pared by 6 bases and J by 4 bases, with 11 bases between. The part of the CDR3 DNA that was read is TGTGCCAGCACTCTCGGACAGTATGCTGAGCAGTTC. Translation: CASTLGQYAEQF. The whole CDR3 region reads CASTLGQYAEQFF. The full variable domain, with the rest looked up from reference TRBV19 and TRBJ2-1, is GGIITQTPKFLIGQEGQKLTLKCQQNFNHDTMYWYRQDSGKGLRLIYYSITENDLQKGDLSEGYDASREKKSSFSLTVTSAQKNEMAVFLCASTLGQYAEQFFGPGTRLTVL.

There are a few counts of this clone. Genes and germline are mouse. Read sequence stops 1 residue before the CDR3 end, and the germline J gene provides the missing end. The rearrangement links TRBV13-3 to TRBJ2-7, with D uncertain. The CDR3 is made up of 12 amino acids. Germline CDR1 and CDR2: NNHDY and SYVADS. V shed 4 bases and J shed 3 bases, with 8 bases lying between them. The chain's CDR3 is CASSRAFYEQYF. Incomplete CDR3 DNA: TGTGCCAGCAGTAGGGCCTTCTATGAACAGTAC.

This clone was found a few times. Genes and germline come from the mouse. Read sequence stops 1 residue before the CDR3 end, and the germline J gene provides the missing end. This chain connects TRBV26 to TRBJ2-3; D is unresolved. Germline V gives CDR1 KGHPV, CDR2 FQNQEV (reference sequence). V was shortened by 2 bases and J by 1 base, with 4 bases between the two germline ends. CDR3 length: 13 residues. CDR3 bases read: TGTGCCAGCAGTCTGCGTGGTGCAGAAACGCTGTAT. This gives the protein CASSLRGAETLY. Given in full, the CDR3 is CASSLRGAETLYF.

Comment on this clone: Gene names and germline match the mouse. The read gets to within 1 residue of the CDR3 end, and the germline J gene fills in the rest. The chain recombines TRBV26 with TRBJ1-1, with D possibly TRBD1 on 5 matching bases. The CDR3 is 13 residues long. The germline gives CDR1 KGHPV, CDR2 FQNQEV (reference sequence). The ends were cut back, 8 bases at V and 0 bases at J, with 10 bases in the middle. CDR3 protein: CASSRVANTEVFF. Partial CDR3 DNA: TGTGCCAGCTCCAGGGTTGCAAACACAGAAGTCTTC.

As for this clone: All gene names here are mouse names. The read finishes 1 residue shy of the CDR3 end, and the germline J gene is used to complete it. The J gene is TRBJ1-5, the V gene TRBV16, with D possibly TRBD1 on 5 matching bases. This CDR3 comprises 15 residues. Trimming removed 0 bases at V and 2 bases at J, with 8 bases between. CDR1 is SGHSA, CDR2 FRNQAP, per germline. CDR3 bases read: TGTGCAAGCAGCTTAGACGGGGCCGACAACCAGGCTCCGCTT. This codes for CASSLDGADNQAPL. The whole CDR3 sequence is CASSLDGADNQAPLF. The complete variable domain, with remaining parts taken from reference TRBV16 and TRBJ1-5, reads NAGVIQTPRHKVTGKGQEATLWCEPISGHSAVFWYRQTIVQGLEFLTYFRNQAPIDDSGMPKERFSAQMPNQSHSTLKIQSTQPQDSAVYLCASSLDGADNQAPLFGEGTRLSVL.

This clone was counted only a few times. Here the gene names and germline are mouse. The read halts 1 residue ahead of the CDR3 end, with the missing end drawn from the germline J gene. V and J are TRBV14 and TRBJ2-7, with D possibly being TRBD1 (6 bases). V lost 5 bases and J lost 6, with 9 bases in between. This CDR3 has 11 amino acids. The V gene's germline CDR1 is SGHDT and CDR2 FRDEAV. The CDR3 reads CASRYRVEQYF. CDR3 DNA (partial): TGTGCCAGCAGGTACAGGGTTGAACAGTAC.

Concerning this clone itself: Possible read error: a much larger clone is one base away. The genes and germline here are from mouse. The read terminates 1 residue before the CDR3 end, so the remaining end is supplied by the germline J gene. The chain has TRBV26 and TRBJ2-3; D uncertain. The CDR3 spans 13 residues. Trimming shortened V by 4 bases and J by 0 bases, and 5 bases separated the two germline ends. Germline loops: CDR1 KGHPV, CDR2 FQNQEV (reference sequence). CDR3 DNA (partial): TGTGCCAGCAGTCCACACAGTGCAGAAACGCTGTAT. This encodes CASSPHSAETLY. The full-length CDR3 reads as CASSPHSAETLYF.